What follows are 21 T cell receptor beta chains derived from one specimen sequenced in a study of identical twins. MiXCR was run by TCRdb on the 5' RACE reads, yielding one entry per CDR3 protein. This sample yields some 900,000 distinct CDR3 sequences, of which over 9% are seen a single time; 1.5% to 2% belongs to the top ten. The same specimen was also included in a second study, on yellow fever vaccine responses in identical twins.

The sequenced material came from PBMCs. The source of these receptors is a woman under 30 in good health.

V gene TRBV14 combines with J gene TRBJ1-3, with D tentatively TRBD1 (6 bases). CDR1 SGHDN and CDR2 FVKESK come from the germline V gene. CDR3 length: 16 residues. V lost 5 bases, J lost 1 base, and 15 bases lay in between. The CDR3 loop is CASSRSTGQSGNTIYF. Here the CDR3 DNA reads TGTGCCAGCAGCAGGAGCACCGGACAGTCTGGAAACACCATATATTTT. Supplemented by reference TRBV14 and TRBJ1-3, the full variable domain reads EAGVTQFPSHSVIEKGQTVTLRCDPISGHDNLYWYRRVMGKEIKFLLHFVKESKQDESGMPNNRFLAERTGGTYSTLKVQPAELEDSGVYFCASSRSTGQSGNTIYFGEGSWLTVV.

This clonotype was counted a few times. The chain combines TRBV15 with TRBJ2-2; D ambiguous. Trimming removed 0 bases from V and 2 bases from J, with 13 bases in between. Germline loops: CDR1 LNHNV, CDR2 YYDKDF (reference sequence). The CDR3 runs to 17 residues. Written as DNA, the CDR3 is TGTGCCACCAGCAGAGATACCCGTGACACCAACACCGGGGAGCTGTTTTTT. Protein: CATSRDTRDTNTGELFF.

This clonotype was recorded many times. The chain combines TRBV12-3 or TRBV12-4 with TRBJ2-2; no firm D call. This CDR3 is built from 13 residues. Trimming shortened V by 2 bases and J by 4 bases, and 5 bases separated the two germline ends. The CDR3 spells CASSLRGTGELFF. The CDR3 DNA sequence: TGTGCCAGCAGTTTACGCGGCACCGGGGAGCTGTTTTTT.

This clonotype has a handful of counts. The genes are TRBV11-3 and TRBJ2-1, with D unclear. V lost 0 bases, J lost 4 bases, and 7 bases lay in between. Germline V gives CDR1 SGHNT, CDR2 YENEEA. The CDR3 is 14 amino acids. The DNA for the CDR3 is TGTGCCAGCAGCTTAGATCAAGGGTACAATGAGCAGTTCTTC. Protein product: CASSLDQGYNEQFF.

This clonotype has just a few counts. This rearrangement joins TRBV19 to TRBJ1-1; no clear D gene. V lost 3 bases and J 1 base, leaving 9 bases between the germline ends. The CDR3 is 14 amino acids. Germline CDR1 LNHDA, CDR2 SQIVND (reference sequence). CDR3 coding DNA: TGTGCCAGTAGTATTGGGTTTGGGAACACTGAAGCTTTCTTT. This sequence encodes CASSIGFGNTEAFF.

The rearrangement joins TRBV4-1 to TRBJ2-7, with no clear D. This CDR3 has 14 amino acids. Trimming cost V 1 base and J 3 bases, with 10 bases left between them. The V gene's germline CDR1 is MGHRA and CDR2 YSYEKL. The CDR3 spells CASSQARMSYEQYF. For the CDR3, the DNA is TGCGCCAGCAGCCAAGCGAGGATGAGCTACGAGCAGTACTTC.

The chain links TRBV12-3 or TRBV12-4 to TRBJ2-7, with a weak D call TRBD2 (5 bases). There are 15 residues in the CDR3. The germline V and J ends were trimmed by 4 bases and 1 base, with 14 bases remaining between them. CDR3 loop: CASSSPREESYEQYF. DNA of the CDR3: TGTGCCAGCAGTTCCCCTCGGGAAGAGTCCTACGAGCAGTACTTC.

The rearrangement uses TRBV6-1 and TRBJ2-3; TRBD2 agrees at 12 bases. Germline values: CDR1 MNHNS, CDR2 SASEGT. The CDR3 loop spans 15 amino acids. The J segment lost 7 bases and the V segment lost 5 bases, leaving 7 bases of the junction unmatched. The CDR3 DNA follows: TGTGCCAGCAGTCCATCGGGACTAGCGGGTTATACGCAGTATTTT. Translating it yields CASSPSGLAGYTQYF.

The chain has TRBV24-1 and TRBJ2-1; tentative D call: TRBD2 (6 bases). The V and J ends lost 4 bases and 9 bases respectively, with 18 bases between them. The CDR3 is 15 residues long. In germline, CDR1 is KGHDR, CDR2 SFDVKD. This chain's CDR3 is CATSDPGLAAGEQFF. DNA of the CDR3: TGTGCCACCAGTGACCCGGGACTTGCCGCCGGTGAGCAGTTCTTC.

This clonotype was detected only a few times. The chain carries TRBV6-1 and TRBJ2-1; 8 bases align to TRBD2. Trimming removed 1 base from V and 7 bases from J; junction bases left unmatched: 12. This CDR3 has 17 residues. Germline CDR1 is MNHNS and CDR2 is SASEGT. The CDR3 protein is CASSEGSRAGGTNEQFF. In DNA form, the CDR3 reads TGTGCCAGCAGTGAAGGGAGTCGGGCGGGAGGTACGAATGAGCAGTTCTTC.

The V gene is TRBV24-1, the J gene TRBJ2-5; TRBD1 agrees at 8 bases. Germline loops: CDR1 KGHDR, CDR2 SFDVKD. The V and J ends lost 5 bases and 5 bases, in that order; junction bases with no gene match: 9. The CDR3 sequence is 15 residues long. CDR3 nucleotides: TGTGCCACCAGTGCCTCGACAGGGGAGAAGGAGACCCAGTACTTC. Its protein is CATSASTGEKETQYF.

The V and J genes are TRBV5-1 and TRBJ2-3; 16 nucleotides align to TRBD2. V shed 6 bases, J shed 0 bases, and the junction held 10 bases outside the gene matches. Per germline, CDR1 SGHRS and CDR2 YFSETQ. This CDR3 spans 19 amino acids. CDR3 DNA: TGCGCCAGCACGACGGCCTGGGGACTAGCGGGAGGGAGCACAGATACGCAGTATTTT. Its translation: CASTTAWGLAGGSTDTQYF.

The rearrangement links TRBV5-1 to TRBJ2-7, with 7 bases that match TRBD2. V was clipped by 0 bases and J by 5 bases; unmatched bases: 5. The length of the CDR3 is 14 residues. CDR1 SGHRS and CDR2 YFSETQ come from the germline V gene. For the CDR3, the DNA is TGCGCCAGCAGCTTGGACGGGGGGATAAACGAGCAGTACTTC. Translated: CASSLDGGINEQYF.

This clonotype was counted ten times or more. The rearrangement joins TRBV27 to TRBJ1-1; TRBD1 matches at 12 bases. CDR3 length: 13 amino acids. With 2 bases clipped from V and 11 bases from J, the junction kept 3 bases outside the gene matches. Germline CDR1 and CDR2: MNHEY and SMNVEV (reference sequence). Here the CDR3 DNA reads TGTGCCAGCAGTTTAGGGGACAGGGGGCTTGCTTTCTTT. It encodes CASSLGDRGLAFF.

This clonotype was recorded a few times. V usage is TRBV12-3 or TRBV12-4 and J usage is TRBJ2-3; D is tentatively TRBD1 or TRBD2 (6 bases each). V was pared by 4 bases and J by 4 bases, with 21 bases between. The CDR3 loop spans 17 amino acids. CDR3 in DNA: TGTGCCAGCAGTTCCCCGGAGGGGGGTAACCACGCAGATACGCAGTATTTT. Its translation is CASSSPEGGNHADTQYF.

This clonotype was counted between two and nine times. The chain is built from TRBV7-9 and TRBJ2-7; 14 bases align to TRBD2. The germline gives CDR1 SEHNR, CDR2 FQNEAQ (reference sequence). CDR3 size: 14 residues. V lost 5 bases and J lost 12; bases outside the gene matches: 9. CDR3 DNA sequence: TGTGCCAGCAGCGAACCGGGACTAGCGGGAGTAGGGTACTTC. Translation gives CASSEPGLAGVGYF.

In this sample, this clonotype turned up a few times. The V call is TRBV20-1, the J call TRBJ2-3; TRBD2 matches 7 bases. The ends lost 6 bases at V and 10 bases at J; junction bases unmatched: 10. From germline, CDR1 is DFQATT and CDR2 SNEGSKA (reference sequence). The CDR3 loop spans 12 amino acids. CDR3 in DNA: TGCAGTGCACCCGGGACTAACTTTGCGCAGTATTTT. This gives the protein CSAPGTNFAQYF.

This clonotype was counted a few times. The chain joins TRBV20-1 to TRBJ2-7; TRBD2 matches 8 bases. The J segment lost 3 bases and the V segment lost 1 base, leaving 5 bases of the junction unmatched. Germline V gene sequence: CDR1 DFQATT, CDR2 SNEGSKA (reference sequence). CDR3 length: 14 amino acids. The CDR3 bases are TGCAGTGCTAGAGTTTCGGGGGGGTTCTACGAGCAGTACGTC. Encoded protein: CSARVSGGFYEQYV.

This clonotype was counted only a few times. The rearrangement links TRBV2 to TRBJ2-1; 7 bases match TRBD1. Germline-derived CDR1 and CDR2 are SNHLY and FYNNEI. Trimming took 6 bases from V and 4 from J; bases not matched to a gene: 9. There are 15 residues in the CDR3. The CDR3 sequence is CASRLSGTVYNEQFF. CDR3 DNA: TGTGCCAGCAGACTTTCCGGGACAGTTTACAATGAGCAGTTCTTC.

In this sample, this clonotype turned up many times. V usage is TRBV20-1 and J usage is TRBJ2-1, with TRBD2 matching 10 bases. Unmatched junction bases numbered 11, after V lost 6 bases and J lost 6 bases. The germline V gene has CDR1 DFQATT and CDR2 SNEGSKA (reference sequence). The CDR3 loop spans 15 amino acids. Here the CDR3 reads CSATGLAEHFNEQFF. The DNA of the CDR3 is TGCAGTGCAACCGGACTAGCGGAGCACTTCAATGAGCAGTTCTTC.

This clonotype was counted between two and nine times. The chain has TRBV6-5 and TRBJ2-7; D is undetermined. In germline, CDR1 is MNHEY, CDR2 SVGAGI. Between the trimmed V and J ends, which lost 5 bases and 7 bases, there was a span of 15 bases. CDR3 size: 13 residues. CDR3: CASSHDPGWEQYF. CDR3 DNA sequence: TGTGCCAGCAGTCACGACCCCGGGTGGGAGCAGTACTTC.